This TCR beta chain came from a study of cytomegalovirus exposure and HLA in healthy donors (dated by TCRdb to the late 2010s). Background for the entire study: According to an earlier analysis of several hundred of the donors, 150 million to 200 million T cells yielded 117 million unique TCR beta sequences and 276 Gb of sequence data. About 300 gigabases of sequencing data and tens of millions of unique TCR sequences were included in an early release covering under 650 HLA-typed donors. Of the 300 to 450 genotyped donors, 70% to 90% were placed in the genetic ancestry cluster associated with self-reported Caucasian donors. The study aimed to test whether cataloging public T cell receptors could reveal signatures of past pathogen exposure. The study used immunosequencing to profile the T cell repertoires of 666 subjects and linked those repertoires to cytomegalovirus serostatus. Along with the roughly 710-subject first cohort, a separate validation cohort of around 120 different subjects was used. To predict cytomegalovirus infection status, the study combined high-throughput TCR immunosequencing, statistical association of individual TCRs with disease status, and machine learning. In a later analysis, previously published TCR beta repertoires from about 670 donors were re-analyzed and high-resolution HLA genotyping was added so that TCR occurrence patterns could be studied. The later analysis used no new phenotypic data to find candidate immune exposures, relying instead on TCR beta sequences and their occurrence across donors. An earlier analysis of approximately 500 of the donors applied high-throughput TCR beta sequencing to assess whether each TCR beta V gene segment acted as functional or pseudogenic. Donor age, sex, ethnicity and CMV serostatus were collected together with the repertoire data. In a later genetic analysis, genome-wide SNP genotypes for about three fifths of the roughly 670 donors were used, and that subset was treated as a discovery cohort. Every repertoire in the discovery cohort had been generated on one and the same sequencing platform. HLA typing covered class I and class II loci at four-digit resolution. The number of donors typed differed by locus, with roughly 629-640 for A, B, C, DRB1 and DQB1, over 500 for DQA1, some 570 for DPA1, and some 450 for DPB1. Five DR-DQ haplotypes were treated as single units for association and clustering because of strong linkage in the cohort. Among 398 genotyped donors of the cohort, an average of around 220,000 unique TCR beta nucleotide sequences was sequenced per donor, of which 15% to 20% were non-productive.

A remark on this clone: This receptor's antigen is unknown. It has no much larger one-base neighbor in the sample; base qualities were not kept.

The CDR3 numbers 15 residues from cysteine through phenylalanine. CDR3 DNA is the only sequence kept; it has 45 bases, read in frame from the first base. V is trimmed back by 10 bases and J by 0 bases, and the junction contains 11 bases that no gene match accounts for. Sequences MNHEY (CDR1) and SMNVEV (CDR2) are obtained from the germline V gene (reference sequence). Broader findings and caveats from the paper: This cohort had only TCR beta chains sequenced, and the lack of alpha or paired-chain data limited which features could be detected. The sequencing pipeline was judged likely to have produced a cluster of highly shared sequence variants as a technical artifact. In a later analysis, HLA-associated TCR beta chains showed more clonal expansion and lower generation probabilities than non-associated chains that were equally common. An earlier analysis of around 500 of the donors showed that most TCR beta V segments appeared in productive rearrangements either about 90% or about 30% of the time, which broadly matched IMGT annotations. Most TCR sequences were observed very rarely across donors, whereas some public TCRs were present in many individuals. The presence/absence analyses assumed that sequencing depth was roughly uniform across donors, and that assumption may not be true. Linkage disequilibrium might explain the correlated functional status among segregating V segments, but an unknown experimental factor could not be ruled out. Strong co-occurrence of HLA alleles, especially DR and DQ, made assigning TCR associations to individual alleles difficult. In a later analysis, TCR association rates were found to vary across HLA loci, with the most associated TCRs seen for DRB1 alleles and the fewest for HLA-C alleles. In a later genetic analysis, fewer N-insertions in productive TCRs were reported among donors in an Asian-associated ancestry cluster than the roughly 640-donor mean. A few of the identified cytomegalovirus-associated TCR beta chains were confirmed in vitro to be specific for cytomegalovirus antigens. According to the authors, the approach could potentially be generalized to other disease states and immunological phenotypes. Because some donors lacked HLA typing at each locus, the association tests relied only on the typed subset. Some IMGT-functional V segments, including TRBV6-2 and TRBV6-3, could not be told apart with the 87-base-pair reads, so those segments were excluded. A further reported finding was that TCR beta sequences accurately predicted the HLA-A and HLA-B alleles for most subjects in the first cohort. The study listed 150 to 200 TCR beta chains as associated with cytomegalovirus. Because counts were too low, seventeen rarely observed V segments, including chromosome 9 orphons, were excluded from the earlier analysis of around 590 of the donors. The classifier was reported to diagnose cytomegalovirus status with high specificity and sensitivity in both the original and validation cohorts. In a later genetic analysis, a missense DCLRE1C variant was associated with V-gene and J-gene trimming of TCR beta chains, and the association was replicated in an independent cohort. According to a later analysis, most CMV-associated TCR beta chains appeared to be HLA-restricted, and the HLA associations seemed to be driven largely by CMV exposure. Specific HLA alleles were associated with 15,000 to 20,000 TCR beta sequences at a false discovery rate of 0.05 in a later analysis. The only immune exposure information available for the cohort was CMV serostatus. Several of the top co-occurrence clusters appeared to be linked to parvovirus B19, influenza, CMV and Epstein-Barr virus, according to a later analysis.

Library preparation was by the immunoSEQ multiplex PCR assay. For the multiplex PCR, a mixture combining 60 forward primers for TCR Vbeta segments and 13 reverse primers for TCR Jbeta segments was used. The CDR3 region of rearranged TCR beta genes was amplified from genomic DNA with a multiplex PCR assay. The amplified TCR beta libraries were sequenced on the Illumina HiSeq System as 87-base-pair reads. The authors' analysis ran thus. A later analysis counted approximately 74 million unique TCR beta chains across the 640 or so repertoires, and approximately 11 million of these chains were shared by at least two donors. Raw reads were error-corrected and collapsed into unique sequences with a nearest-neighbor algorithm that merged closely related sequences to remove PCR and sequencing errors. V, D and J gene segments were assigned by aligning CDR3 sequences to IMGT reference sequences. For a sequence to be retained, a match of at least six nucleotides to both a V gene segment and a J gene segment was required. Rearrangements were classified as productive when the CDR3 lacked stop codons and remained in frame with V and J, and all other rearrangements were classified as non-productive. CDR3 was defined by IMGT convention, running from the second conserved V-encoded cysteine to the conserved J-encoded phenylalanine. The earlier analysis of about 500 of the donors excluded sequences that lacked an unambiguous match to a single V gene segment. An earlier analysis of several hundred of the donors classified V segments as functional when productive rearrangements were above 56.7% and as segregating when the standard deviation between donors was above 5%. A statistical classification framework was developed to diagnose cytomegalovirus status using the catalog of TCR beta chain sequences. In a later analysis, V and J genes were assigned by comparing TCR nucleotide sequences against IMGT/GENE-DB human TR gene sequences. In a later analysis, CDR3 sequences and most-parsimonious VDJ recombination scenarios were assigned using the TCRdist pipeline. In a later analysis, each TCR beta chain was defined by its CDR3 amino acid sequence together with its V-gene family, and reads lacking a unique V-gene family were excluded. As a way to deal with suspected cross-contamination and a sequencing artifact, a later analysis dropped approximately 590 nucleotide sequences that were highly shared and had low generation probability. For each public chain, a later analysis derived a clonal expansion index from normalized ranks of inferred template counts within each repertoire. In a later analysis, generation probabilities were computed with a VDJ recombination model fitted to out-of-frame rearrangements, and the resulting probabilities were checked against IGoR. In a later analysis, TCR-TCR, TCR-HLA and TCR-CMV co-occurrence was scored with hypergeometric tests, and a repertoire-size bias correction was applied to TCR pairs. False discovery rates were estimated in a later analysis by permuting HLA or CMV assignments 20 times. A later analysis grouped co-occurring TCRs with DBSCAN, adding TCRdist sequence similarity when clustering within HLA-allele-positive subsets. Co-occurrence clustering excluded repertoires with fewer than 30,000 or more than 120,000 public chains, plus five with anomalous nucleotide sharing. In TCRdb, the immuneACCESS table is reduced to in-frame sequences with V and J assigned. These tables do not hold every clone; where another copy was compared, an unresolved V gene accounts for under half, and the others remain unexplained. Clonal size and the V and J genes are those of that table, whereas D and trimming came from the DNA. In this sample the table shows 100,000 or so clones, 76% of which occur a single time. The top ten clones comprise about 4.2% of the sample.

The cohort was made up of around 720 healthy bone marrow donors. Cohort members were all nominally healthy when sampled, although unrecorded immune exposures were likely present. The donor tested CMV seropositive, placing the donor among the roughly 300 seropositive members of the cohort. A peripheral blood sample was provided by each donor, and peripheral blood mononuclear cells were used for TCR beta sequencing. Genomic DNA was extracted from the blood cell samples with the Qiagen DNeasy Blood Extraction Kit. The V gene is TRBV27 and the J gene is TRBJ1-2, with 7 bases in between that match TRBD1. Material for sequencing was PBMCs. This clonotype was obtained from a woman aged 45-60 years in good health and CMV-seropositive. The CDR3 region has the sequence CATLATGVPNYGYTF. The nucleotide sequence reads as follows: TGTGCCACCCTAGCCACAGGGGTCCCTAACTATGGCTACACCTTC.